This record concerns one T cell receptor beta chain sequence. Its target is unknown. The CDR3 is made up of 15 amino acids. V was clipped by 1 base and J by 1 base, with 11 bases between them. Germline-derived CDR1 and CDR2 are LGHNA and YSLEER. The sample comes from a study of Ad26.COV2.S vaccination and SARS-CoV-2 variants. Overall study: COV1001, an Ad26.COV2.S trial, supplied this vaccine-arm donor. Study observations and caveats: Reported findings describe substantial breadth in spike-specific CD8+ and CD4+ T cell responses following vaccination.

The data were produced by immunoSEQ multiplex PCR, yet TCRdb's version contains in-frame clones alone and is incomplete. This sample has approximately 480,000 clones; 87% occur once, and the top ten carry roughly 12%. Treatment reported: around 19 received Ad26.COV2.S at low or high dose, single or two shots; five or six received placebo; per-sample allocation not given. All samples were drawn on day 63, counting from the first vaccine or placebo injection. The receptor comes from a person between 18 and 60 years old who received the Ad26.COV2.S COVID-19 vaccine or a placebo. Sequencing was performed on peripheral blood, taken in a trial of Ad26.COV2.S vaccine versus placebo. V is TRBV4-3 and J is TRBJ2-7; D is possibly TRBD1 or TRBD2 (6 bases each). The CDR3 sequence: CASSQAGAASYEQYF. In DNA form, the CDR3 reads TGCGCCAGCAGCCAAGCGGGGGCAGCGTCCTACGAGCAGTACTTC.